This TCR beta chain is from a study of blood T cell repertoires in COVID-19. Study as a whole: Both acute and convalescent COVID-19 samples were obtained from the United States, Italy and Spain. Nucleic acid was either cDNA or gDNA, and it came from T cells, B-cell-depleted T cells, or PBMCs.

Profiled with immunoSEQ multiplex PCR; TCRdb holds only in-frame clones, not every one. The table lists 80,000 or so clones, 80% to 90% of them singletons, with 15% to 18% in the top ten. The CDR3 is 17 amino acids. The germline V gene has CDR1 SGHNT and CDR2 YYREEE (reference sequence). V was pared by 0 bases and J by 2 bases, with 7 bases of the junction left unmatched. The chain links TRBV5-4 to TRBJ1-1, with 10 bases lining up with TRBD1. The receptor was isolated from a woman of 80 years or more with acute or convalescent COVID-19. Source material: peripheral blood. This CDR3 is CASSLGGTGAGNTEAFF. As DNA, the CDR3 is TGTGCCAGCAGCTTGGGTGGGACAGGGGCTGGTAACACTGAAGCTTTCTTT.